Detailed here is one T cell receptor (beta chain). Its specific antigen is unknown. Within one base of it there is no much larger clone, and no base qualities were kept. This specimen belongs to a study of shared clonotypes between healthy human individuals (TCRdb year 2020). For the wider study: The cohort comprised a couple of women and a few men aged 18 to 49 years. The study deeply sequenced blood TCR repertoires of about 5 healthy adults to estimate repertoire size and the extent of clonotype sharing between individuals. Different laboratories and diverse techniques were used to prepare libraries and sequence TCR repertoires, to increase sequencing depth and limit assay-specific biases. Between about 0.9 and 10 billion PBMCs per donor were obtained by leukapheresis. For each donor, three plates each were used for CD4 naive and CD4 memory, two plates were used for CD8 naive, and one plate was used for CD8 memory. The paper as a whole reports these results and caveats: Because the study included only a small number of donors, the genetic and exposure-history diversity represented was limited. Clonotypes shared by all four sorted-subset donors showed higher generation probabilities than non-shared clonotypes. Only blood was sampled, and tissue TCR repertoires likely differ from those in blood. When several donors were compared, the shared fraction of clonotypes was 5% to 6.5% for naive CD4, 3.5% to 4% for naive CD8, 2.3% for memory CD4, and about 0.36% for memory CD8. Rarefaction of sorted-subset datasets indicated incomplete sequencing despite the large sequencing depth. Based on pairwise subsampling, the degree of clonotype sharing among donors was expected to be affected by sequencing depth. Naive subsets generally had larger estimated clonotype richness than memory subsets.

For the CD8 naive samples, CD45RO-negative cells were positively selected for CCR7, yielding a CD45RA+CCR7+ population from which TemRA cells were excluded. The donors were healthy, HIV-negative adults with no recently reported acute infections or vaccinations. Only Caucasian adults living in Nashville, Tennessee, USA were represented among the donors. Blood was collected by leukapheresis, and PBMCs were isolated by Ficoll-Histopaque density gradient centrifugation and then cryopreserved in liquid nitrogen vapor phase. Purity and quantity of every magnetically sorted T cell population were checked by analytical flow cytometry. Each sorted fraction had its genomic DNA isolated and then quantified by UV absorbance on a Nanodrop 2000c. Using the deep immunoSEQ assay, multiplex PCR amplified TCR CDR3 regions from genomic DNA. Genomic DNA extracted from each cell subset was distributed evenly over all wells of several immunoSEQ 96-well plates, and each plate served as one replicate. For sorted subsets, approximately 190 ng of genomic DNA, equivalent to some 33,000 T cell genomes, went into each replicate PCR. The purified libraries were quantified using a Qubit 3.0 fluorometer, sized with a Bioanalyzer 2100, and then quantified again using the KAPA Library Quantification kit. Every immunoSEQ 96-well plate was sequenced on a separate single-read 150-cycle Illumina NextSeq 550 flow cell. The study's own analysis went as follows. The immunoSEQ output contained only junctional sequences without quality scores, so filtering could not match that applied to full-length reads. Sequences were annotated with PyIR, a Python wrapper for IgBLAST v1.9, using IMGT germline references to assign V/J genes and CDR3. Any read was removed if the V/J assignment was weak (E-value above 1e-6), the CDR3 was missing, or the read contained stop codons, out-of-frame junctions, or ambiguous translated residues. V3J clonotypes were defined as sequences sharing the same inferred V gene, J gene, and CDR3 amino acid sequence. To compute the percentage overlap between repertoires, the number of shared unique clonotypes was divided by the size of the smaller repertoire. Three approaches were used to assess repertoire richness: RTK rarefaction, the Chao1 estimator, and Recon v2.1 estimates of unobserved clonotypes. OLGA was used to compute generation probabilities for all TCRbeta clonotypes that the gDNA method yielded from a handful of donors. TCRdb stores this immuneACCESS table with in-frame sequences only. Part of the clones is absent; in the studies checked, under half of the shortfall reflects unresolved V genes, and no reason is known for the rest. The V and J calls and the clone size are those of that table, but D and trimming were determined from the DNA. The sample has some 2.1 million clones on record, around 96% of them singletons. The ten largest make up 0.9% to 1.4% of the sample.

The sequence derives from a man younger than 35 in good health. The sequencing input was naive CD8+ T cells sorted from blood. The intended sense of this specimen's cell subset or site label: CD45RA+CCR7+.

The bases read TGTGCCAGCAGTGAAGCGTTTCGCTACGGGTCTGACGAGACCCAGTACTTC. It encodes CASSEAFRYGSDETQYF. This receptor chain uses TRBV2 and TRBJ2-5, with no reliable assignment of the D segment. The germline V gene yields SNHLY for CDR1 and FYNNEI for CDR2. The V end loses 0 bases and the J end loses 5 bases, and a stretch of 19 bases separates them. The CDR3 numbers 17 residues from cysteine through phenylalanine. The read is trimmed to its CDR3 DNA, 51 bases read in frame from base 1.